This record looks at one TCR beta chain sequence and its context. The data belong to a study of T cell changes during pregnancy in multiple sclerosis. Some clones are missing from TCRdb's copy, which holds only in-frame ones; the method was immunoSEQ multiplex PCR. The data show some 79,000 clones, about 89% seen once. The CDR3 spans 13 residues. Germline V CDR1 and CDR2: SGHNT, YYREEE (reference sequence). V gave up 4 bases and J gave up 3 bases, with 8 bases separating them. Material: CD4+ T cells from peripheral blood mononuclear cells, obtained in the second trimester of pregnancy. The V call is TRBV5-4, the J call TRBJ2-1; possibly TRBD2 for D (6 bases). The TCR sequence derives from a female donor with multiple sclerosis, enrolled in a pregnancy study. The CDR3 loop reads CASSGGNYNEQFF. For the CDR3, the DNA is TGTGCCAGCAGCGGAGGGAACTACAATGAGCAGTTCTTC. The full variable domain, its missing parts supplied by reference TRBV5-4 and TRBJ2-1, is ETGVTQSPTHLIKTRGQQVTLRCSSQSGHNTVSWYQQALGQGPQFIFQYYREEENGRGNFPPRFSGLQFPNYSSELNVNALELDDSALYLCASSGGNYNEQFFGPGTRLTVL.